This is a list of T cell receptor beta chains from one sample in a study of T cells in Graves' hyperthyroidism and ophthalmopathy. TCRdb reprocessed the multiplex PCR reads with MiXCR, giving one entry per CDR3 protein. The sample shows more than 300,000 distinct CDR3 sequences, about 15% of them seen only once. The source material was blood. The receptors derive from a woman aged 60-70 years with Graves' hyperthyroidism. The CDR3 runs from the conserved cysteine through the conserved F or W. A D gene is named only where the DNA matches it firmly. Rows may omit the clone size; those that give it use once, few, many or a size class.

TRBJ1-5,-,TRBV27,few,TGTGCCAGCAGTTTAGAGGGTTGGCCAGGCAATCAGCCCCAGCATTTT,CASSLEGWPGNQPQHF
TRBJ2-4,-,TRBV7-9,many,TGTGCCAGCAGCAACCCGTCCGTGGTGGACATTCAGTACTTC,CASSNPSVVDIQYF
TRBJ2-3,-,TRBV3-1,many,TGTGCCAGCAGCCAAGATGGGTCCAGCGGGAGCACAGATACGCAGTATTTT,CASSQDGSSGSTDTQYF
TRBJ2-5,-,TRBV20-1,many,TGCAGTGCTAGCACCGCGGGGGCCGGGGAGACCCAGTACTTC,CSASTAGAGETQYF
TRBJ2-7,TRBD2,TRBV5-1,many,TGCGCCAGCAGCCCTGGACCCTTGGGACTAGACGAGCAGTACTTC,CASSPGPLGLDEQYF
TRBJ2-5,-,TRBV11-3,-,TGTGCCAGCAGCTTAGGCACAGGGATGTTGGAGACCCAGTACTTC,CASSLGTGMLETQYF
TRBJ1-1,-,TRBV12-3/TRBV12-4,many,TGTGCCAGCAGTTTCCTGGGCAGGACTGAAGCTTTCTTT,CASSFLGRTEAFF
TRBJ2-5,TRBD2,TRBV20-1,many,TGCAGTGCCCCCCCGGGGACTAGCGGACAGGGAGAGACCCAGTACTTC,CSAPPGTSGQGETQYF
TRBJ1-4,-,TRBV19,-,TGTGCCAGTACCCTGGGGGGAGCTTCGGGAAAACTGTTTTTT,CASTLGGASGKLFF
TRBJ2-1,-,TRBV19,many,TGTGCCAGTAGTATAACGGCCCTCTCCTACAATGAGCAGTTCTTC,CASSITALSYNEQFF
TRBJ2-1,TRBD1,TRBV5-1,many,TGCGCCAGCAGCTCTGGACAGGGGCTAACCTACAATGAGCAGTTCTTC,CASSSGQGLTYNEQFF
TRBJ2-2,-,TRBV7-9,many,TGTGCCAGCAGCTTCGACACCGGGGAGCTGTTTTTT,CASSFDTGELFF
TRBJ2-3,TRBD2,TRBV12-3/TRBV12-4,few,TGTGCCAGCAGGCATTCTAGCGGTCGCACAGATACGCAGTATTTT,CASRHSSGRTDTQYF
TRBJ1-1,-,TRBV19,-,TGTGCCAGTAGTATCTCGGTCTACACTGAAGCTTTCTTT,CASSISVYTEAFF
TRBJ2-5,TRBD2,TRBV20-1,many,TGCAGTGCTAGAGTCGTTAGCGGGGGACTTGCCCAGTACTTC,CSARVVSGGLAQYF
TRBJ1-6,-,TRBV6-5,-,TGTGCCAGCAGTCACGGCCCAGGGGCCTGGGATTCACCCCTCCACTTT,CASSHGPGAWDSPLHF
TRBJ1-1,TRBD1,TRBV5-1,few,TGCGCCAGCAGCGCTGGGACAGGGGGGGACACTGAAGCTTTCTTT,CASSAGTGGDTEAFF
TRBJ2-1,TRBD1,TRBV7-9,many,TGTGCCAGCATATTAACAGGGGGCAATGAGCAGTTCTTC,CASILTGGNEQFF
TRBJ2-4,TRBD1,TRBV29-1,-,TGCAGCGTTCTTACAGGGGGAGACATTCAGTACTTC,CSVLTGGDIQYF
TRBJ1-1,-,TRBV24-1,many,TGTGCCACCAGTGGGGCTGGGAACACTGAAGCTTTCTTT,CATSGAGNTEAFF
TRBJ1-2,-,TRBV6-6,many,TGTGCCAGCAGTTACGAAAACTATGGCTACACCTTC,CASSYENYGYTF
TRBJ2-2,-,TRBV5-1,many,TGCGCCAGCAGACCAGACGGTAACACCGGGGAGCTGTTTTTT,CASRPDGNTGELFF
TRBJ2-7,TRBD1,TRBV5-1,-,TGCGCCAGCAGCTTCGAGGGACAGAGAGCCTACGAGCAGTACTTC,CASSFEGQRAYEQYF
TRBJ2-7,-,TRBV10-3,many,TGTGCCATCAGCGGCGACAGCAGGAACTCCTACGAGCAGTACTTC,CAISGDSRNSYEQYF
TRBJ2-2,TRBD2,TRBV12-3/TRBV12-4,few,TGTGCCAGCAGAGGGACTAGCGGGTTCACCGGGGAGCTGTTTTTT,CASRGTSGFTGELFF
TRBJ2-7,-,TRBV7-2,many,TGTGCCAGCAGCCCCCGGCCCTTTGGGGGGGAGCAGTACTTC,CASSPRPFGGEQYF
TRBJ2-1,TRBD2,TRBV5-6,many,TGTGCCAGCAGCTTGGCCTTGCTAGCGGGAGGTGGGGAGCAGTTCTTC,CASSLALLAGGGEQFF
TRBJ2-7,-,TRBV2,many,TGTGCCAGCAGTGAACAGGGTAGTTGGGAGCAGTACTTC,CASSEQGSWEQYF
TRBJ2-5,TRBD2,TRBV29-1,few,TGCAGCGCTGGACTAGCGGGAGAGACCCAGTACTTC,CSAGLAGETQYF
TRBJ2-7,TRBD2,TRBV12-3/TRBV12-4,many,TGTGCCAGCAGTTTAGTTAGCGGGTCCCTCTACGAGCAGTACTTC,CASSLVSGSLYEQYF
TRBJ2-7,TRBD1,TRBV2,many,TGTGCCAGCAGTGCCCAGGGGGCGAGCAACGAGCAGTACTTC,CASSAQGASNEQYF